This TCR beta chain was found in a study of blood T cell repertoires in COVID-19. Overall study context: COVID-19 samples collected from the United States, Italy and Spain covered acute and convalescent phases. PBMCs, B-cell-depleted T cells, or T cells provided the cDNA or gDNA that made up the material.

The CDR3 extends over 17 amino acids. V shed 3 bases and J 4 bases; nucleotides not matched to a gene: 7. Germline V CDR1 and CDR2: MDHEN, SYDVKM. Authors' methods: Reference gene primer amplification gave nucleated cell count estimates. Sequencing used immunoSEQ multiplex PCR; TCRdb keeps in-frame clones, though not all of them. The V and J calls and the clone size are those of that table, but D and trimming were determined from the DNA. The sample has roughly 120,000 clones, 60% to 80% seen once. It was during active infection that Seattle patients were enrolled and then longitudinally followed. The specimen was peripheral blood. This clonotype originated in a man at least 80 years old with COVID-19, enrolled during active disease. This chain uses TRBV28 with TRBJ2-1; 12 bases line up with TRBD2. This CDR3 reads CASSLPTSGRTYNEQFF. CDR3 DNA: TGTGCCAGCAGTTTGCCCACTAGCGGGAGGACGTACAATGAGCAGTTCTTC.